These 23 T cell receptor beta chains were sequenced from one sample in a study of cytomegalovirus exposure and HLA in healthy donors. TCRdb keeps only in-frame clones here, not all; method: immunoSEQ multiplex PCR. The sample lists roughly 140,000 clones; approximately 86% were seen once. The sample was PBMCs. Source of these receptors: a woman under 30 in good health and CMV-seropositive.

This rearrangement joins TRBV4-1 to TRBJ1-6; no clear D. This CDR3 is built from 15 residues. Germline assignment: CDR1 MGHRA and CDR2 YSYEKL. Trimming removed 0 bases from V and 13 bases from J, with 16 bases in between. In nucleotides, the CDR3 is TGCGCCAGCAGCCAAGATCCCCGTACCGGGTCGCCCCTCCACTTT. Encoded protein: CASSQDPRTGSPLHF.

J is TRBJ2-3 and V is TRBV27, with TRBD2 identical over 10 bases. CDR3 length: 15 amino acids. V was pared by 8 bases and J by 5 bases, with 10 bases of the junction left unmatched. Germline assignment: CDR1 MNHEY and CDR2 SMNVEV (reference sequence). CDR3 sequence: CASLAGVGLEDTQYF. CDR3 in DNA: TGTGCCAGCCTAGCGGGAGTTGGATTGGAAGATACGCAGTATTTT.

This clone was counted only a few times. J is TRBJ1-6 and V is TRBV5-4, with D maybe TRBD1 (6 bases). Germline-derived CDR1 and CDR2 are SGHNT and YYREEE (reference sequence). The CDR3 length is 14 residues. The V gene lost 0 bases and the J gene lost 7 bases, with 8 bases spanning the gap. The CDR3 coding sequence is TGTGCCAGCAGCTTGGGGCAGGGGAATTCACCCCTCCACTTT. Protein sequence: CASSLGQGNSPLHF.

The J gene is TRBJ2-7, the V gene TRBV11-2; D not certain. Germline CDR1 and CDR2: SGHAT and FQNNGV. Trimming stripped 4 bases from V and 1 base from J, with 2 bases between. This CDR3 has 11 amino acids. CDR3 sequence (DNA): TGTGCCAGCAGCTCGTCCTACGAGCAGTACTTC. Its protein product is CASSSSYEQYF.

V gene TRBV28 combines with J gene TRBJ2-2, with D tentatively TRBD1 (7 bases). The CDR3 sequence is 14 residues long. V dropped 3 bases and J dropped 7 bases, with 12 bases sitting between them. From germline, CDR1 is MDHEN and CDR2 SYDVKM. CDR3 in amino acids: CASSLIRGDGELFF. As DNA, the CDR3 is TGTGCCAGCAGTTTGATCAGGGGGGACGGGGAGCTGTTTTTT.

The CDR3 loop is CASSLDWTGPPYEQYF. CDR3 sequence (DNA): TGCGCCAGCAGCTTGGACTGGACAGGGCCCCCCTACGAGCAGTACTTC. The V and J genes are TRBV5-1 and TRBJ2-7; TRBD1 aligns across 8 bases. The V segment lost 0 bases and the J segment 2 bases; nucleotides outside the gene matches: 7. The germline V gene encodes CDR1 SGHRS and CDR2 YFSETQ. The CDR3 is 16 amino acids.

V usage is TRBV4-3 and J usage is TRBJ1-5, with 9 bases matching TRBD1. CDR3 size: 18 residues. Germline CDR1 and CDR2: LGHNA and YSLEER. The trim removed 3 bases at V and 1 base at J, leaving 10 bases unmatched. In DNA, the CDR3 is TGCGCCAGCAGCCATGATTACTCCGGGACAGGGAGCAATCAGCCCCAGCATTTT. Its translation is CASSHDYSGTGSNQPQHF.

This clone was counted only a few times. A read error may produce the germline difference seen at one junction end. This rearrangement joins TRBV18 to TRBJ1-5; 7 nucleotides match TRBD1. Germline V gives CDR1 KGHSH, CDR2 LQKENI. The CDR3 has 17 residues. CDR3: CASSPRRVGGGKQPQHF. The CDR3 DNA sequence: TGTGCCAGCTCACCAAGAAGAGTAGGAGGGGGCAAACAGCCCCAGCATTTT.

This rearrangement joins TRBV2 to TRBJ2-7; possible D gene TRBD1, 6 bases. The CDR3 has 12 residues. CDR1 and CDR2 (germline): SNHLY, FYNNEI. V shed 4 bases and J shed 2 bases, with 6 bases lying between them. This CDR3 is CASSGQAYEQYF. The CDR3 DNA sequence: TGTGCCAGCAGTGGACAGGCCTACGAGCAGTACTTC.

The V call is TRBV19, the J call TRBJ2-5, with 7 bases lining up with TRBD1. Germline values: CDR1 LNHDA, CDR2 SQIVND (reference sequence). V lost 5 bases to trimming and J lost 2 bases; unmatched junction nucleotides: 8. The CDR3 spans 15 residues. The CDR3 DNA sequence: TGTGCCAGTAGTTTCAGTAGGGGGCAGCAAGAGACCCAGTACTTC. Protein product: CASSFSRGQQETQYF.

For the CDR3, the DNA is TGCGCCAGCAGCTCGACCTCCGGACTAGCGAGAGAGCAGTTCTTC. As protein: CASSSTSGLAREQFF. V and J are TRBV5-1 and TRBJ2-1; 9 nucleotides agree with TRBD2. V gave up 3 bases and J gave up 10 bases; unmatched junction bases: 11. In germline, CDR1 is SGHRS, CDR2 YFSETQ. The CDR3 runs 15 residues.

CDR3 loop: CASSRSGANVLTF. As DNA, the CDR3 is TGTGCCAGCAGCCGCTCTGGGGCCAACGTCCTGACTTTC. This rearrangement joins TRBV27 to TRBJ2-6; D is ambiguous. The CDR3 totals 13 residues. CDR1 and CDR2 from the germline V gene are MNHEY and SMNVEV (reference sequence). The V gene lost 6 bases and the J gene lost 0 bases, with 3 bases spanning the gap.

This sequence joins TRBV19 and TRBJ2-3; TRBD1 matches 10 bases. CDR3 length: 16 amino acids. Looked up from germline, CDR1 is LNHDA and CDR2 is SQIVND (reference sequence). The trim removed 1 base at V and 4 bases at J, leaving 5 bases unmatched. The DNA of the CDR3 is TGTGCCAGTAGTATAGCGCGGACAGGGGGGCCAGATACGCAGTATTTT. Protein product: CASSIARTGGPDTQYF.

The V and J genes are TRBV28 and TRBJ2-7; possibly TRBD2 for D (5 bases). The CDR3 totals 12 residues. Between the trimmed V and J ends, which lost 7 bases and 5 bases, there was a span of 12 bases. The germline V gene encodes CDR1 MDHEN and CDR2 SYDVKM. CDR3: CASNEFGDEQYF. The CDR3, as DNA: TGTGCCAGCAATGAATTCGGGGACGAGCAGTACTTC.

The rearrangement joins TRBV15 to TRBJ2-1, with D unresolved. Germline V CDR1 and CDR2: LNHNV, YYDKDF (reference sequence). The CDR3 loop spans 16 amino acids. Between the trimmed V and J ends, which lost 1 base and 9 bases, there was a span of 19 bases. The CDR3 sequence is CATSRGGPLQFTEQFF. DNA of the CDR3: TGTGCCACCAGCAGAGGTGGGCCTCTACAATTCACTGAGCAGTTCTTC.

The gene calls are TRBV9 and TRBJ2-3; TRBD2 aligns across 10 bases. This CDR3 spans 17 amino acids. V lost 0 bases to trimming and J lost 3 bases; unmatched junction nucleotides: 7. CDR1 and CDR2 (germline): SGDLS, YYNGEE. The CDR3 spells CASSVGISGGMTDTQYF. The CDR3 DNA reads as TGTGCCAGCAGCGTAGGAATTAGCGGGGGGATGACAGATACGCAGTATTTT.

This clone was counted once. The chain employs TRBV5-5 and TRBJ1-4; 8 bases match TRBD1. CDR1 and CDR2 (germline): SGHKS, YYEKEE (reference sequence). V lost 5 bases to trimming and J lost 0 bases; unmatched junction nucleotides: 0. The CDR3 is 14 amino acids. CDR3 DNA sequence: TGTGCCAGCAGACAGGGGGCAACTAATGAAAAACTGTTTTTT. Its translation: CASRQGATNEKLFF.

J is TRBJ1-6 and V is TRBV19; D gene ambiguous. This CDR3 has 16 amino acids. Germline lookup yields CDR1 LNHDA and CDR2 SQIVND (reference sequence). V lost 6 bases to trimming and J lost 0 bases, with 12 bases between them. The CDR3 loop reads CASRAQISSYNSPLHF. The CDR3 DNA sequence: TGTGCCAGTAGGGCACAGATCAGCTCCTATAATTCACCCCTCCACTTT.

This clone was seen just once. The genes are TRBV4-2 and TRBJ2-7, with D possibly matching TRBD1 (5 bases). The length of the CDR3 is 16 residues. Trimming took 4 bases from V and 0 from J, leaving 16 bases between them. CDR1 and CDR2 (germline): LGHNA, YNFKEQ. The CDR3 is CASSRRLTDSSYEQYF. The CDR3 nucleotides are TGTGCCAGCAGCCGTAGGTTGACCGACAGCTCCTACGAGCAGTACTTC.

This chain connects TRBV5-1 to TRBJ1-2; TRBD1 matches at 7 bases. The germline V gene encodes CDR1 SGHRS and CDR2 YFSETQ. The CDR3 consists of 13 residues. The V and J ends lost 5 bases and 5 bases, in that order; junction bases with no gene match: 6. In DNA form, the CDR3 reads TGCGCCAGCAGACTCGGACAGGATTATGGCTACACCTTC. This codes for CASRLGQDYGYTF.

In its sample, this clone was seen a few times. This chain connects TRBV2 to TRBJ2-1; possible D gene TRBD1, 5 bases. V was cut by 7 bases and J by 8 bases, with 15 bases left in between. CDR3 length: 13 residues. Germline values: CDR1 SNHLY, CDR2 FYNNEI. CDR3 region: CASTGTGGDEQFF. The CDR3 DNA reads as TGTGCCAGCACGGGCACAGGTGGGGATGAGCAGTTCTTC.

The rearrangement uses TRBV6-5 and TRBJ1-3, with D unresolved. Germline CDR1 MNHEY, CDR2 SVGAGI. The ends were cut back, 1 base at V and 4 bases at J, with 5 bases in the middle. The CDR3 is 13 amino acids. The DNA of the CDR3 is TGTGCCAGCAGTTACTTGCAGGGAAACACCATATATTTT. Amino acid sequence: CASSYLQGNTIYF.

Of note for this clone: This sample includes further DNA sequences coding for the same CDR3. This chain joins TRBV2 and TRBJ1-4; D is perhaps TRBD1 (6 bases). V was cut by 5 bases and J by 5 bases, with 12 bases left in between. In germline, CDR1 is SNHLY, CDR2 FYNNEI. The CDR3 consists of 14 residues. This CDR3 reads CASSWGQTNEKLFF. The CDR3 DNA reads as TGTGCCAGCAGTTGGGGACAAACAAATGAAAAACTGTTTTTT.